These 8 T cell receptor beta chains were all obtained from the same sample, sequenced in a study of vaccination effects on CD4 cells after COVID-19. Sequencing followed a ViraFEST assay step that expanded antigen-specific CD4+ T cells with viral peptide pools. Subsequent to a culture period of around 10 days, CD4+ T cells were isolated. People in the vaccine group had not been infected with SARS-CoV-2 before, and their nucleocapsid antibodies were negative. Generated by immunoSEQ multiplex PCR, the TCRdb table keeps only in-frame clones and is missing some. This table holds 70,000 to 75,000 clones, 65% to 85% found once. Their antigen targets remain unknown. This specimen was CD4+ T cells from PBMCs cultured with HCoV-OC43 spike peptides, taken before COVID-19 vaccination. Subset defined: HCoV-OC43 spike overlapping peptide pool stimulation. Receptor source: a human donor who received a COVID-19 vaccine.

This clone came up a few times. The CDR3 region has the DNA TGTGCCAGCAGAGGGTTTAGGGACACCGGGGAGCTGTTTTTT. This gives the protein CASRGFRDTGELFF. The chain employs TRBV2 and TRBJ2-2; D not certain. Germline loops: CDR1 SNHLY, CDR2 FYNNEI. This CDR3 has 14 amino acids. V was clipped by 6 bases and J by 3 bases, with 11 bases between them. Based on the CDR3 plus reference TRBV2 and TRBJ2-2, the full variable domain is EPEVTQTPSHQVTQMGQEVILRCVPISNHLYFYWYRQILGQKVEFLVSFYNNEISEKSEIFDDQFSVERPDGSNFTLKIRSTKLEDSAMYFCASRGFRDTGELFFGEGSRLTVL.

This clone has just one count. This rearrangement joins TRBV24-1 to TRBJ1-5; D unclear. This CDR3 region has 13 residues. Per germline, CDR1 KGHDR and CDR2 SFDVKD. V was cut by 5 bases and J by 4 bases, with 8 bases left in between. CDR3 in amino acids: CATSADGNQPQHF. Written as DNA, the CDR3 is TGTGCCACCAGTGCGGACGGGAATCAGCCCCAGCATTTT.

For the CDR3, the DNA is TGTGCCATCAGTAAGGACAGGGTGGGGACGAACACTGAAGCTTTCTTT. This encodes CAISKDRVGTNTEAFF. The chain couples TRBV10-3 to TRBJ1-1, with TRBD1 matching 8 bases. V trimming: 5 bases; J trimming: 1 base; junction bases outside the gene matches: 9. Germline values: CDR1 ENHRY, CDR2 SYGVKD. The CDR3 is 16 amino acids.

This clone has only a few counts. CDR3 region: CASSLTGATGGTEAFF. Written as DNA, the CDR3 is TGTGCCAGCAGCTTAACCGGAGCCACGGGCGGCACTGAAGCTTTCTTT. The rearrangement joins TRBV7-8 to TRBJ1-1; no reliable D call. Between the trimmed V and J ends, which lost 2 bases and 4 bases, there was a span of 17 bases. Germline assignment: CDR1 SGHVS and CDR2 FQNEAQ. The CDR3 totals 16 residues.

The gene calls are TRBV24-1 and TRBJ2-5, with D perhaps matching TRBD1 (6 bases). The CDR3 sequence is 15 residues long. Trimming removed 5 bases at V and 1 base at J, with 13 bases between. Germline V gene lookup returns CDR1 KGHDR and CDR2 SFDVKD. The DNA for the CDR3 is TGTGCCACCAGTGCCCCATTGGGGGCCCAAGAGACCCAGTACTTC. Encoded protein: CATSAPLGAQETQYF.

This clone showed up just a few times. The CDR3 nucleotides are TGTGCCAGCAGCTTAACGGGACAGGGGAACTATGGCTACACCTTC. Translated: CASSLTGQGNYGYTF. V and J are TRBV7-3 and TRBJ1-2, with 10 positions matching TRBD1. With 0 bases clipped from V and 2 bases from J, the junction kept 0 bases outside the gene matches. Looked up from germline, CDR1 is SGHTA and CDR2 is FQGTGA. CDR3 length: 15 amino acids.

The chain carries TRBV6-5 and TRBJ1-2; tentative D call: TRBD1 (5 bases). Germline CDR1 and CDR2: MNHEY and SVGAGI. The ends were cut back, 7 bases at V and 1 base at J, with 10 bases in the middle. CDR3 length: 13 amino acids. The CDR3 DNA reads TGTGCCAGCAAGAGGGGAATTAACTATGGCTACACCTTC. It is translated as CASKRGINYGYTF.

This chain connects TRBV3-1 (or the pseudogene TRBV3-2) to TRBJ1-2, with 8 bases identical to TRBD1. Per germline, CDR1 LGHDT and CDR2 YNNKEL (reference sequence). V lost 1 base, J lost 3 bases, and 7 bases stayed unmatched. The CDR3 has 16 amino acids. DNA for the CDR3: TGTGCCAGCAGCCAAGGACAGGGGAAGTTCGACTATGGCTACACCTTC. Translation: CASSQGQGKFDYGYTF.